The 14 T cell receptor beta chains presented below share a single source sample, sequenced in a study of T cells in localized non-small cell lung cancer. Clones were read by immunoSEQ multiplex PCR, and TCRdb kept only the in-frame ones, dropping some. The sample consists of over 2,000 clones, around 20% of them appearing once. The sample here was lung tumor tissue, taken before any cancer treatment. Receptors were obtained from a male donor older than 55 with stage I lung adenocarcinoma.

This rearrangement joins TRBV11-3 to TRBJ2-3; no definite D call. Between the trimmed V and J ends, which lost 3 bases and 3 bases, there was a span of 10 bases. CDR3 length equals 14 residues. CDR1 SGHNT and CDR2 YENEEA come from the germline V gene. The CDR3 region has the DNA TGTGCCAGCAGCTTGGTACCACAGACAGATACGCAGTATTTT. As protein: CASSLVPQTDTQYF.

This clone was found a few times. The chain couples TRBV6-8 to TRBJ1-6; 9 bases fit TRBD1. V was pared by 6 bases and J by 7 bases, with 13 bases of the junction left unmatched. The CDR3 consists of 17 residues. Germline CDR1 MNHGY, CDR2 SAAAGT. The CDR3 reads CASSDPSTGGSNSPLHF. CDR3 coding DNA: TGTGCCAGCAGCGACCCCTCGACAGGGGGAAGCAATTCACCCCTCCACTTT.

Relative to its sample, this clone is large. V gene TRBV5-1 combines with J gene TRBJ1-4; D gene uncertain. Trimming pared 5 bases from V and 0 bases from J, leaving 11 bases between. The CDR3 spans 15 residues. CDR1 is SGHRS, CDR2 YFSETQ, per germline. CDR3 residues: CASRATIATNEKLFF. The CDR3 DNA follows: TGCGCCAGCAGAGCTACAATTGCAACTAATGAAAAACTGTTTTTT.

This clone came up a few times. This sequence joins TRBV11-3 and TRBJ2-7; tentatively, D is TRBD2 (5 bases). This CDR3 is built from 14 residues. CDR1 is SGHNT, CDR2 YENEEA, per germline. V dropped 3 bases and J dropped 2 bases, with 11 bases sitting between them. The CDR3, as DNA: TGTGCCAGCAGCTTTAGGACTTGGGCCTACGAGCAGTACTTC. Protein sequence: CASSFRTWAYEQYF.

This clone was seen more than once but under ten times. V is TRBV28 and J is TRBJ1-1; tentatively, D is TRBD1 (5 bases). The CDR3 sequence is 16 residues long. Germline CDR1 and CDR2: MDHEN and SYDVKM. Trimming removed 5 bases from V and 0 bases from J, with 16 bases in between. The CDR3 loop reads CASSRTGRAMNTEAFF. CDR3 DNA sequence: TGTGCCAGCAGTCGGACGGGCAGGGCAATGAACACTGAAGCTTTCTTT.

With respect to this clone: Within the sample, other DNA sequences also encode this same CDR3. The chain is built from TRBV19 and TRBJ2-7; no clear D gene. Looked up from germline, CDR1 is LNHDA and CDR2 is SQIVND (reference sequence). V lost 2 bases and J lost 0, with 5 bases in between. The length of the CDR3 is 13 residues. The CDR3 is CASSITGSYEQYF. The CDR3 DNA reads TGTGCCAGTAGTATAACTGGCTCCTACGAGCAGTACTTC.

This chain connects TRBV19 to TRBJ2-2; 16 nucleotides line up with TRBD2. The CDR3 is made up of 17 amino acids. Unmatched junction bases numbered 5, after V lost 6 bases and J lost 4 bases. Per germline, CDR1 LNHDA and CDR2 SQIVND (reference sequence). This chain's CDR3 is CASSGTSGRAFTGELFF. DNA for the CDR3: TGTGCCAGTAGCGGGACTAGCGGGAGGGCGTTCACCGGGGAGCTGTTTTTT.

CDR3 amino acids: CATSTGGGLRWHEQYF. DNA for the CDR3: TGTGCCACCAGCACGGGGGGGGGACTGAGATGGCACGAGCAGTACTTC. This chain links TRBV15 with TRBJ2-7; 8 nucleotides align to TRBD2. The CDR3 covers 16 residues. The germline gives CDR1 LNHNV, CDR2 YYDKDF (reference sequence). The J segment lost 5 bases and the V segment lost 4 bases, leaving 13 bases of the junction unmatched.

This clone ranks as large. The chain employs TRBV12-5 and TRBJ1-1; 8 bases agree with TRBD1. The CDR3 has 18 amino acids. Trimming at V came to 1 base and at J to 1 base, leaving 11 bases not matched to a gene. Germline V gene data show CDR1 as LGHNT and CDR2 as FRNRAP. CDR3 amino acids: CASGLALITQGANTEAFF. In DNA, the CDR3 is TGTGCTAGTGGTTTGGCTCTAATTACCCAGGGGGCGAACACTGAAGCTTTCTTT.

Many counts were recorded for this clone. The V call is TRBV11-3, the J call TRBJ2-1; D might be TRBD2 (5 bases). Per the germline V gene, CDR1 is SGHNT and CDR2 is YENEEA. CDR3 length equals 15 residues. V was trimmed by 5 bases and J by 1 base, leaving 12 bases between them. CDR3 DNA: TGTGCCAGCAGCGACCTGGCGGGTTCCTACAATGAGCAGTTCTTC. Its protein product is CASSDLAGSYNEQFF.

The chain uses TRBV6-8 and TRBJ2-5; D remains ambiguous. The ends were cut back, 7 bases at V and 1 base at J, with 13 bases in the middle. The CDR3 consists of 14 residues. Germline V gene data show CDR1 as MNHGY and CDR2 as SAAAGT. CDR3 DNA sequence: TGTGCCAGCAACTCCGGGCCGTCCCAAGAGACCCAGTACTTC. This encodes CASNSGPSQETQYF.

This clone came up a few times. This chain links TRBV11-3 with TRBJ2-3; D is uncertain. CDR1 and CDR2 from the germline V gene are SGHNT and YENEEA. With 0 bases removed from V and 0 bases from J, the gap between germline ends came to 4 bases. The CDR3 extends over 14 amino acids. The chain's CDR3 is CASSLERSTDTQYF. CDR3 in DNA: TGTGCCAGCAGCTTAGAGCGTAGCACAGATACGCAGTATTTT.

By its share, this clone is medium-sized. The genes are TRBV11-3 and TRBJ2-5; TRBD1 or TRBD2 may be the D gene (6 bases each). In germline, CDR1 is SGHNT, CDR2 YENEEA. V lost 5 bases to trimming and J lost 2 bases, with 15 bases between them. This CDR3 is 15 amino acids long. CDR3 loop: CASSPSGGGQETQYF. In nucleotides, the CDR3 is TGTGCCAGCAGCCCCAGTGGAGGGGGTCAAGAGACCCAGTACTTC.

The CDR3 DNA follows: TGTGCCAGCAGTCCCTTGGGGCTAGCGGGAAATGGGAATGAGCAGTTCTTC. This gives the protein CASSPLGLAGNGNEQFF. The chain joins TRBV28 to TRBJ2-1; TRBD2 matches at 9 bases. CDR3 size: 17 residues. Germline assignment: CDR1 MDHEN and CDR2 SYDVKM. With V trimmed by 5 bases and J by 7 bases, 15 bases remained unmatched.